The rows below give T cell receptor beta chains drawn from one sample of a study of blood T cell repertoires in COVID-19. The data were produced by immunoSEQ multiplex PCR, yet TCRdb's version contains in-frame clones alone and is incomplete. The sample consists of around 120,000 clones, more than 90% of them appearing once. The sequenced sample consisted of peripheral blood. These receptors originate from a man aged 45-65 years with active COVID-19. CDR3s include the opening cysteine and the closing phenylalanine or tryptophan.

TRBJ1-6 | 16 | TRBV25-1 | CASSEGDDRPDSPLHF
TRBJ2-5 | 15 | TRBV2 | CASSLAGPSGETQYF
TRBJ2-3 | 18 | TRBV4-2 | CASSQGTGLAGSTDTQYF
TRBJ1-3 | 16 | TRBV5-4 | CASSTPGQDSGNTIYF
TRBJ2-2 | 15 | TRBV3-1/TRBV3-2 | CASRQQGGRTGELFF
TRBJ1-6 | 20 | TRBV19 | CASSIKGGGTRGWVNSPLHF
TRBJ2-1 | 18 | TRBV19 | CASSNSGTGSGRVNEQFF
TRBJ2-7 | 20 | TRBV18 | CASSLRRGASGGLSSYEQYF
TRBJ1-5 | 15 | TRBV6-2/TRBV6-3 | CASSRIDRVGQPQHF
TRBJ1-6 | 15 | TRBV11-3 | CASSLSRVNNSPLHF
TRBJ1-1 | 15 | TRBV5-1 | CASSLTGVRVPEAFF
TRBJ1-2 | 14 | TRBV6-1 | CASSEVTAFYGYTF
TRBJ1-5 | 13 | TRBV2 | CASSVTGPQPQHF
TRBJ1-1 | 16 | TRBV19 | CASSMAVRGMNTEAFF
TRBJ1-2 | 12 | TRBV5-1 | CASSNRGYGYTF
TRBJ2-2 | 17 | TRBV5-4 | CASSLSPTRSNTGELFF